This T cell receptor beta chain was profiled in a study of OX40 agonist ivuxolimab in advanced cancers. The assay was immunoSEQ multiplex PCR, and TCRdb's table has in-frame clones only and misses some. Of tens of thousands of clones listed, 85% to 95% are singletons. Trimming removed 1 base at V and 3 bases at J, with 13 bases between. CDR1 SGHNT and CDR2 YENEEA come from the germline V gene. The CDR3 is 15 residues long. This TCR was sampled from an adult with an advanced solid tumor such as melanoma, head and neck, liver or kidney cancer. The J gene is TRBJ2-7, the V gene TRBV11-3; no clear D. The sequencing used CD4+ or CD8+ T cells sorted from blood, collected in a trial of the OX40 agonist ivuxolimab. The CDR3: CASSLGVGSGYEQYF. In nucleotides, the CDR3 is TGTGCCAGCAGCTTAGGGGTAGGGTCCGGCTACGAGCAGTACTTC.